This T cell receptor beta chain was identified in a study of graft-versus-host responses after intestinal transplantation. A remark on this clone: The antigen is not known.

Trimming removed 3 bases from V and 4 bases from J, with 9 bases in between. This CDR3 has 13 amino acids. Per germline, CDR1 SNHLY and CDR2 FYNNEI. The assay was immunoSEQ multiplex PCR, and TCRdb's table has in-frame clones only and misses some. The sample carries 10,000 to 15,000 clones, about 81% recorded once. The study, taken as a whole, reports: Recipient-marrow GvH clones were detected, some having first appeared in ileum or blood. Maximum circulating GvH clone levels tracked with early post-transplant HvG decreases.

Sequences were derived from PBMCs, sampled roughly 310 days after intestinal transplant. The chain combines TRBV2 with TRBJ1-2; a weak D match, TRBD1 (6 bases). The receptor's source is a human patient who received an intestinal transplant, so some T cells may come from the graft donor. The CDR3 region has the DNA TGTGCCAGCAGTGATAGGGGGGTCTATGGCTACACCTTC. Protein: CASSDRGVYGYTF.